Listed below are T cell receptor beta chains from one sample, sequenced in a study of shared clonotypes between healthy human individuals. Only in-frame clones appear in the TCRdb table, and some are missing; sequencing was by immunoSEQ multiplex PCR. The table includes around 2,000,000 clones, 85% to 95% detected once. Sequenced sample: naive CD8+ T cells from PBMCs. The receptors derive from a man between 18 and 35 years old in good health. Some clones in this sample may be carry-over from other donors' samples. CDR3s include the opening cysteine and the closing phenylalanine or tryptophan. The D gene is left open where the match is weak.

d_gene	v_gene	j_gene	CDR3nt	CDR3aa
NA	TRBV6-4	TRBJ2-3	TGTGCCAGCAGTGACGGACAGTCGAGCACAGATACGCAGTATTTT	CASSDGQSSTDTQYF
TRBD1	TRBV28	TRBJ2-7	TGTGCCAGCAGTTTAAGGGACAGGGGACTTAATTCACTCGAGCAGTACTTC	CASSLRDRGLNSLEQYF
NA	TRBV7-8	TRBJ2-7	TGTGCCAGCAGCTTAAGTGTTTCCTACGAGCAGTACTTC	CASSLSVSYEQYF
NA	TRBV5-1	TRBJ2-1	TGCGCCAGCAGCTTCGAATCCCCTGGCGATGAGCAGTTCTTC	CASSFESPGDEQFF
TRBD2	TRBV13	TRBJ2-2	TGTGCCAGCAGCGGGCGCCCGGGGATCGGGAGGGTCTCCGGGGAGCTGTTTTTT	CASSGRPGIGRVSGELFF
TRBD1	TRBV5-1	TRBJ2-2	TGCGCCAGCAGCCCTCCCCGGACAGGGAGAACCACCACCGGGGAGCTGTTTTTT	CASSPPRTGRTTTGELFF
NA	TRBV21-1	TRBJ1-5	TGTGCCAGCAGCAAAGATGGGGACAGCAATCAGCCCCAGCATTTT	CASSKDGDSNQPQHF
NA	TRBV18	TRBJ2-5	TGTGCCAGCTCACCAGGGCCAGAAGAGACCCAGTACTTC	CASSPGPEETQYF
NA	TRBV5-4	TRBJ2-2	TGTGCCAGCAGCACCGAGAGGGATAGACACACCGGGGAGCTGTTTTTT	CASSTERDRHTGELFF
TRBD2	TRBV5-4	TRBJ2-1	TGTGCCAGCAGCTCAGGGACTAGCAGATACAATGAGCAGTTCTTC	CASSSGTSRYNEQFF
TRBD1	TRBV6-6	TRBJ1-1	TGTGCCAGCAGTCGACAGGGATCGAACACTGAAGCTTTCTTT	CASSRQGSNTEAFF
NA	TRBV27	TRBJ2-5	TGTGCCAGCAGTTTAACAGGGTCGGGGGAGACCCAGTACTTC	CASSLTGSGETQYF
NA	TRBV15	TRBJ2-3	TGTGCCACCAGCAGAGGAGTTGGGGGTTCGATGACAGATACGCAGTATTTT	CATSRGVGGSMTDTQYF